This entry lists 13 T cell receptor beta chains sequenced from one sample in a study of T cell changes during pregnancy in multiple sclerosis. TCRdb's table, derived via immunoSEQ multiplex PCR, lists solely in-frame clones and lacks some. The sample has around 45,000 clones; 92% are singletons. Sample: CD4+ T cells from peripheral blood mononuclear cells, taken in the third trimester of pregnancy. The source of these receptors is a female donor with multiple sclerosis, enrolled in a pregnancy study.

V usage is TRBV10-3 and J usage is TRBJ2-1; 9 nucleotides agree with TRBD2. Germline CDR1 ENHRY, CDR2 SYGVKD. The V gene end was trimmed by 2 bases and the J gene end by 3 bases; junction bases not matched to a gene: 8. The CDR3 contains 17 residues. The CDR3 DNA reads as TGTGCCATCAGTGAGAGGGGGGAGACTAGCGGCTACAATGAGCAGTTCTTC. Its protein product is CAISERGETSGYNEQFF.

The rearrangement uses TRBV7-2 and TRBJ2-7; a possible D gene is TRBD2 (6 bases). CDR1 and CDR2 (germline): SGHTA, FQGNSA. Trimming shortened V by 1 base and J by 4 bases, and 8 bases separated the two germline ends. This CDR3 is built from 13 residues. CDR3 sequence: CASSLVAVYEQYF. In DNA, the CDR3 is TGTGCCAGCAGCTTAGTAGCGGTTTACGAGCAGTACTTC.

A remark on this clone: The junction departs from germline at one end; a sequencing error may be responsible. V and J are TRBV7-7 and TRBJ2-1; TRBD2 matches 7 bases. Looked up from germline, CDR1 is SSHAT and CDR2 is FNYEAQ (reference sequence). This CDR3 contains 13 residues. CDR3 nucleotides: TGTGCTAGCAGCTTAGCAGCGGGAAATGAGCAGTTCTTC. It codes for CASSLAAGNEQFF. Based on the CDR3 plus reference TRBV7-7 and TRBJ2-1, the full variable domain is GAGVSQSPRYKVTKRGQDVTLRCDPISSHATLYWYQQALGQGPEFLTYFNYEAQPDKSGLPSDRFSAERPEGSISTLTIQRTEQRDSAMYRCASSLAAGNEQFFGPGTRLTVL.

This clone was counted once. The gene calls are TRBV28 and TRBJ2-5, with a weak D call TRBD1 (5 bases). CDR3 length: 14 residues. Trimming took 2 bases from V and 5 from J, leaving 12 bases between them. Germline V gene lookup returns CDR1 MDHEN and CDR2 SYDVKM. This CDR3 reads CASSLPGLVETQYF. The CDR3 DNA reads TGTGCCAGCAGTTTACCAGGGTTGGTGGAGACCCAGTACTTC.

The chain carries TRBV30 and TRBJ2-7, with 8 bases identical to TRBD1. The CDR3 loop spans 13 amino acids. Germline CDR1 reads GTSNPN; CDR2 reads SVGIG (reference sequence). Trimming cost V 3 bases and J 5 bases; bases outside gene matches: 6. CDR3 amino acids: CAWSADRVNEQYF. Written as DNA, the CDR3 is TGTGCCTGGAGCGCGGACAGGGTGAACGAGCAGTACTTC.

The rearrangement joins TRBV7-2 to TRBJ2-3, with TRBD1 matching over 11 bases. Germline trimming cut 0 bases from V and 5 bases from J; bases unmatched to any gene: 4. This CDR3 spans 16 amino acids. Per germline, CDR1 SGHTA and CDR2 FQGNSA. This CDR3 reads CASSLAPGTGGDTQYF. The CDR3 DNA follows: TGTGCCAGCAGCTTAGCCCCCGGGACAGGGGGAGATACGCAGTATTTT.

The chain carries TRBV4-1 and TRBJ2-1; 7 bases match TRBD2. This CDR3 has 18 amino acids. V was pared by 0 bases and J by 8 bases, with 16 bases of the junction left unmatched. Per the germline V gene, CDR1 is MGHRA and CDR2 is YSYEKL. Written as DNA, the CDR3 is TGCGCCAGCAGCCAAGAGGGGGGGAGGCAGACACTGAAACATGAGCAGTTCTTC. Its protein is CASSQEGGRQTLKHEQFF.

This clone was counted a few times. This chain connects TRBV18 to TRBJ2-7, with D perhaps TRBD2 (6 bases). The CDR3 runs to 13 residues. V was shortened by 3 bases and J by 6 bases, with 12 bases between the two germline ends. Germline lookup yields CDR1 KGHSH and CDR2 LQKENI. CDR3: CASSPGGAREQYF. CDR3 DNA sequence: TGTGCCAGCTCACCCGGAGGGGCTCGCGAGCAGTACTTC.

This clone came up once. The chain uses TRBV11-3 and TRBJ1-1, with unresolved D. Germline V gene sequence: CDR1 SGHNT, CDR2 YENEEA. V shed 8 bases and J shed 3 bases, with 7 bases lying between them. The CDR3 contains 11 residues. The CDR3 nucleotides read TGTGCCAGCGCGGAGGACACTGAAGCTTTCTTT. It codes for CASAEDTEAFF.

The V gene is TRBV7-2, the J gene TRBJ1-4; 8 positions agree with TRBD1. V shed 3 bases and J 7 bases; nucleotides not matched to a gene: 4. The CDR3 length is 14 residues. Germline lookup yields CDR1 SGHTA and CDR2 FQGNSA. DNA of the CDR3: TGTGCCAGCAGCTTGCAGGGGGCCGGTGAAAAACTGTTTTTT. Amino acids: CASSLQGAGEKLFF. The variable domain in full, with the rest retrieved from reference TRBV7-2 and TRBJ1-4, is GAGVSQSPSNKVTEKGKDVELRCDPISGHTALYWYRQSLGQGLEFLIYFQGNSAPDKSGLPSDRFSAERTGGSVSTLTIQRTQQEDSAVYLCASSLQGAGEKLFFGSGTQLSVL.

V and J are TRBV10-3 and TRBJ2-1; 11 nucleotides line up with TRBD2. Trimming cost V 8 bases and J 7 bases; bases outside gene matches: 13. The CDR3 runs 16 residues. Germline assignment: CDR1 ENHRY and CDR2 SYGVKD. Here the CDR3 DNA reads TGTGCCATCGGGAAGATAGCGGGAGGGCTTTTAAATGAGCAGTTCTTC. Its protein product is CAIGKIAGGLLNEQFF.

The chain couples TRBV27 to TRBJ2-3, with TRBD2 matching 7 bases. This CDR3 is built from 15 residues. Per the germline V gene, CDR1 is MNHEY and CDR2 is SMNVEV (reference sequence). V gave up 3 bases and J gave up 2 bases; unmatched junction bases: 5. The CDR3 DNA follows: TGTGCCAGCAGTTTGGGGAGGGCCCCCACAGATACGCAGTATTTT. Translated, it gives CASSLGRAPTDTQYF.

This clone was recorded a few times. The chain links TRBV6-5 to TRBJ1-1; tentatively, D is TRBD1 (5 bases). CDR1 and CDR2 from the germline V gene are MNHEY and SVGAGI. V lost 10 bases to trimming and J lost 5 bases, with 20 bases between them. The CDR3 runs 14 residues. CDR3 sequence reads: CATTPQGFRTEAFF. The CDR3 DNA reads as TGTGCCACCACTCCTCAGGGTTTTAGGACTGAAGCTTTCTTT.